This T cell receptor beta chain was sequenced for a study of blood T cell repertoires in COVID-19. About the research overall: Material from acute and convalescent COVID-19 was sourced from the United States, Italy and Spain. Sources were T cells, B-cell-depleted T cells, or PBMCs; the material itself was cDNA or gDNA.

Assay used: immunoSEQ multiplex PCR; TCRdb lists only in-frame clones, some missing. The sample carries some 260,000 clones, 82% recorded once. This CDR3 contains 18 residues. The material sequenced was peripheral blood. This sequence was found in a woman aged 80 or over with active or convalescent COVID-19. The chain couples TRBV21-1 to TRBJ2-1; TRBD1, the D gene given by the table, was not confirmed from the DNA. TRBV21-1 is classified as a pseudogene. The CDR3 reads CASSRAGGSPKPYNEQFF. Here the CDR3 DNA reads TGTGCCAGCAGCAGGGCAGGGGGCAGCCCAAAACCCTACAATGAGCAGTTCTTC.